Only a few counts were recorded for the clone carrying this TCR beta chain. Authors' data handling: TCRs per sample had a median of about 100,000 and ranged from about 23,224 to 700,000. MiXCR, applied by TCRdb to the RACE reads, yields one record per CDR3 protein. None of the V and J calls come from the authors' own analysis; TCRdb made them. The repertoire holds 200,000 to 300,000 distinct CDR3 sequences, with roughly 8.9% as singletons. Trimming took 0 bases from V and 5 from J, leaving 17 bases between them. The CDR3 has 17 amino acids. Germline CDR1 is SGDLS and CDR2 is YYNGEE. Time point of the sample: pre-sensitization, week 0. Treatment reported: therapeutic diphenylcyclopropenone sensitization with weekly scalp DPC. The data stem from a study of human T cells and chemical hapten exposure.

This clonotype was sampled from a woman in her forties with alopecia areata. Some clones in this sample may be carry-over from other donors' samples. The sequencing here drew on whole blood, taken in connection with sensitization to the hapten diphenylcyclopropenone (DPC). The chain uses TRBV9 and TRBJ2-2; D is ambiguous. The CDR3 DNA follows: TGTGCCAGCAGCGTAGCTACGATGGATAGGTATACCGGGGAGCTGTTTTTT. This encodes CASSVATMDRYTGELFF.